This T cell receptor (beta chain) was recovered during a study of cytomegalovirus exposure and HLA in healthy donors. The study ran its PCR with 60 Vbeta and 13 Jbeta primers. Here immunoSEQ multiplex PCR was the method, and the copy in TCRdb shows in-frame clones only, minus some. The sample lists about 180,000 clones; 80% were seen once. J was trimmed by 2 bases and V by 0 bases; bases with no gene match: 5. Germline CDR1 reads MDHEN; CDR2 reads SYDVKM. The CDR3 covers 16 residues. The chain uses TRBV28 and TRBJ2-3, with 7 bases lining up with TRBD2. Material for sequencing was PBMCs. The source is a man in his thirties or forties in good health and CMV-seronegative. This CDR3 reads CASSLWASGLTDTQYF. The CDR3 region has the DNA TGTGCCAGCAGTTTATGGGCTAGCGGACTCACAGATACGCAGTATTTT.